The 31 T cell receptor beta chains below come from one sample, sequenced in a study of OX40 agonist ivuxolimab in advanced cancers. Some clones are missing from TCRdb's copy, which holds only in-frame ones; the method was immunoSEQ multiplex PCR. The sample comprises tens of thousands of clones, roughly nine tenths of which are singletons, and 4% to 4.5% rests with the top ten. This sample comprised CD4+ or CD8+ T cells sorted from blood, obtained in a trial of the OX40 agonist ivuxolimab. Every receptor here comes from an adult with an advanced solid tumor such as melanoma, head and neck, liver or kidney cancer.

This sequence joins TRBV27 and TRBJ1-1, with D possibly being TRBD1 (5 bases). This CDR3 has 12 amino acids. The germline V gene has CDR1 MNHEY and CDR2 SMNVEV (reference sequence). V lost 3 bases and J 8 bases, leaving 10 bases between the germline ends. CDR3 in DNA: TGTGCCAGCAGTTTCCCAGGGTTAGAAGCTTTCTTT. This translates into CASSFPGLEAFF.

The rearrangement joins TRBV7-9 to TRBJ2-1; D may be TRBD1 or TRBD2 (6 bases each). The CDR3 is 14 amino acids. The V and J ends lost 1 base and 3 bases respectively, with 7 bases between them. Germline loops: CDR1 SEHNR, CDR2 FQNEAQ (reference sequence). The CDR3 bases are TGTGCCAGCAGCTTAGAGGGGGGCTACAATGAGCAGTTCTTC. Translation: CASSLEGGYNEQFF.

This clone showed up just once. The genes are TRBV11-2 and TRBJ2-7, with D perhaps matching TRBD2 (7 bases). The CDR3 contains 16 residues. CDR1 SGHAT and CDR2 FQNNGV come from the germline V gene. The V and J ends lost 5 bases and 0 bases respectively, with 17 bases between them. The CDR3 region has the DNA TGTGCCAGCAGCCGTGAGAGGGGGGGGAGCTCCTACGAGCAGTACGTC. It yields the protein CASSRERGGSSYEQYV.

The V call is TRBV6-5, the J call TRBJ1-2; 7 bases fit TRBD1. The germline CDR1 and CDR2 sequences are MNHEY and SVGAGI. V was pared by 5 bases and J by 8 bases, with 11 bases of the junction left unmatched. The CDR3 is made up of 14 amino acids. The CDR3 sequence is CASSPQGGRLGYTF. DNA for the CDR3: TGTGCCAGCAGTCCCCAGGGGGGGCGATTGGGCTACACCTTC.

About this clone itself: The junction and the germline gene differ at one end; a read error may be behind it. This sequence joins TRBV14 and TRBJ1-4, with 9 bases identical to TRBD1. The CDR3 runs to 10 residues. Germline lookup yields CDR1 SGHDN and CDR2 FVKESK. CDR3: CASRPGQGTF. The CDR3 DNA reads TGTGCCAGCCGACCGGGACAGGGCACGTTT.

The genes are TRBV28 and TRBJ2-1, with D perhaps assigned TRBD1 or TRBD2 (5 bases each). Trimming pared 10 bases from V and 8 bases from J, leaving 21 bases between. Germline-derived CDR1 and CDR2 are MDHEN and SYDVKM. The CDR3 spans 14 residues. The CDR3 loop is CATSDRVRDHEQFF. CDR3 nucleotide sequence: TGTGCCACCTCTGACAGAGTGAGGGACCATGAGCAGTTCTTC.

This clone rates as medium-sized (0.01 to 0.1%). The sample holds other DNA sequences that translate to the same CDR3. The V and J genes are TRBV27 and TRBJ2-7; a weak D match, TRBD2 (7 bases). V was cut by 3 bases and J by 6 bases, with 12 bases left in between. The CDR3 spans 13 residues. Germline-derived CDR1 and CDR2 are MNHEY and SMNVEV (reference sequence). The CDR3 loop reads CASSLGGGLEQYF. DNA for the CDR3: TGTGCCAGCAGTTTGGGAGGGGGGCTCGAGCAGTACTTC.

This clone has just a few counts. V gene TRBV27 combines with J gene TRBJ2-5; perhaps D is TRBD1 or TRBD2 (6 bases each). The CDR3 contains 13 residues. Trimming took 6 bases from V and 7 from J, leaving 15 bases between them. Looked up from germline, CDR1 is MNHEY and CDR2 is SMNVEV (reference sequence). The CDR3 loop reads CASRTGVGGTQYF. The CDR3 region has the DNA TGTGCCAGCAGGACAGGAGTGGGGGGGACCCAGTACTTC.

This chain connects TRBV27 to TRBJ2-2; unclear D gene. CDR1 MNHEY and CDR2 SMNVEV come from the germline V gene (reference sequence). Trimming stripped 2 bases from V and 6 bases from J, with 4 bases between. CDR3 size: 12 residues. The CDR3 nucleotides read TGTGCCAGCAGTTTAGTCGCCGGGGAGCTGTTTTTT. The encoded protein is CASSLVAGELFF.

This clone came up a few times. This chain uses TRBV23-1 with TRBJ2-4; 8 bases agree with TRBD2. TRBV23-1 is sorted into the ORF group, with uncertain function. CDR3 length: 18 residues. The junction had 14 bases not matched to a gene; V was cut back by 0 bases and J by 7 bases. CDR3 DNA sequence: TGCGCCAGCAGTCAATCTCGGTCCCCCGGGGGGGCGTTTAACATTCAGTACTTC. It specifies CASSQSRSPGGAFNIQYF.

The V call is TRBV28, the J call TRBJ2-7; TRBD1 matches 9 bases. Germline CDR1 and CDR2: MDHEN and SYDVKM. This CDR3 is 15 amino acids long. The ends lost 5 bases at V and 1 base at J; junction bases unmatched: 6. The DNA of the CDR3 is TGTGCCAGCAGTATGGACAGGGGTCTATCCTACGAGCAGTACTTC. This gives the protein CASSMDRGLSYEQYF.

CDR3 sequence reads: CASSENNNEQFF. CDR3 DNA sequence: TGTGCCAGCAGCGAGAACAACAATGAGCAGTTCTTC. The chain joins TRBV5-4 to TRBJ2-1; no reliable D call. The germline V gene has CDR1 SGHNT and CDR2 YYREEE (reference sequence). The CDR3 is 12 residues long. V shed 4 bases and J shed 5 bases, with 7 bases lying between them.

This rearrangement joins TRBV5-4 to TRBJ1-1, with no clear D. Germline V CDR1 and CDR2: SGHNT, YYREEE (reference sequence). CDR3 length equals 14 residues. Deletions cut 0 bases from V and 1 base from J, with 7 bases between. The CDR3 nucleotides are TGTGCCAGCAGCTTGGTGTCAGGGAACACTGAAGCTTTCTTT. This translates into CASSLVSGNTEAFF. Filled out from reference TRBV5-4 and TRBJ1-1, the complete variable domain reads ETGVTQSPTHLIKTRGQQVTLRCSSQSGHNTVSWYQQALGQGPQFIFQYYREEENGRGNFPPRFSGLQFPNYSSELNVNALELDDSALYLCASSLVSGNTEAFFGQGTRLTVV.

The chain joins TRBV2 to TRBJ2-6; D is ambiguous. V dropped 5 bases and J dropped 1 base, with 6 bases sitting between them. CDR3 length: 14 residues. Germline V gene sequence: CDR1 SNHLY, CDR2 FYNNEI. DNA of the CDR3: TGTGCCAGCAGTTGGGTTTCTGGGGCCAACGTCCTGACTTTC. Amino acid sequence: CASSWVSGANVLTF.

The rearrangement links TRBV11-2 to TRBJ2-7; possible D gene TRBD1, 5 bases. Trimming left V 5 bases short and J 2 bases short, with 16 bases between. There are 15 residues in the CDR3. The germline gives CDR1 SGHAT, CDR2 FQNNGV. CDR3 DNA: TGTGCCAGCAGCCCGGACACGTGGGTTACCTACGAGCAGTACGTC. It is translated as CASSPDTWVTYEQYV.

The V and J genes are TRBV7-6 and TRBJ2-1; D not certain. Germline V lookup: CDR1 SGHVS, CDR2 FNYEAQ. There are 17 residues in the CDR3. Trimming pared 2 bases from V and 5 bases from J, leaving 19 bases between. The CDR3 sequence is CASSLPILEPLNNEQFF. CDR3 DNA sequence: TGTGCCAGCAGCTTACCTATCTTGGAACCCTTGAACAATGAGCAGTTCTTC.

The chain employs TRBV2 and TRBJ2-1; 10 bases map to TRBD2. Germline CDR1 reads SNHLY; CDR2 reads FYNNEI. The CDR3 is made up of 12 amino acids. V lost 7 bases to trimming and J lost 10 bases; unmatched junction nucleotides: 4. This CDR3 reads CASISLAGEQFF. The CDR3 bases are TGTGCCAGCATCTCACTAGCGGGGGAGCAGTTCTTC.

The chain is built from TRBV19 and TRBJ2-1, with 7 positions matching TRBD1. Germline CDR1 reads LNHDA; CDR2 reads SQIVND (reference sequence). The CDR3 contains 14 residues. Trimming at V came to 1 base and at J to 8 bases, leaving 5 bases not matched to a gene. CDR3 sequence (DNA): TGTGCCAGTAGTATAGGGACAGGTAGCGATGAGCAGTTCTTC. It translates to CASSIGTGSDEQFF.

The chain employs TRBV7-9 and TRBJ2-2, with D possibly TRBD2 on 5 matching bases. CDR1 is SEHNR and CDR2 is FQNEAQ in the germline V gene (reference sequence). V lost 4 bases and J 4 bases, leaving 10 bases between the germline ends. CDR3 length equals 14 residues. The CDR3 spells CASSYLSATGELFF. The CDR3 nucleotides are TGTGCCAGCAGCTACCTTAGCGCCACCGGGGAGCTGTTTTTT. Using reference TRBV7-9 and TRBJ2-2 for the parts outside the CDR3, the full variable domain is DTGVSQNPRHKITKRGQNVTFRCDPISEHNRLYWYRQTLGQGPEFLTYFQNEAQLEKSRLLSDRFSAERPKGSFSTLEIQRTEQGDSAMYLCASSYLSATGELFFGEGSRLTVL.

This rearrangement joins TRBV11-2 to TRBJ2-1, with TRBD1 as a possible D gene (6 bases). CDR1 and CDR2 (germline): SGHAT, FQNNGV. V lost 3 bases to trimming and J lost 8 bases, with 14 bases between them. This CDR3 region has 14 residues. The CDR3 loop reads CASSFWGPKDEQFF. DNA for the CDR3: TGTGCCAGCAGCTTTTGGGGGCCTAAGGATGAGCAGTTCTTC. Combining the CDR3 with reference TRBV11-2 and TRBJ2-1 gives the whole variable domain EAGVAQSPRYKIIEKRQSVAFWCNPISGHATLYWYQQILGQGPKLLIQFQNNGVVDDSQLPKDRFSAERLKGVDSTLKIQPAKLEDSAVYLCASSFWGPKDEQFFGPGTRLTVL.

The chain couples TRBV27 to TRBJ2-3, with 8 bases lining up with TRBD1. Trimming cost V 5 bases and J 1 base; bases outside gene matches: 2. CDR1 is MNHEY and CDR2 is SMNVEV in the germline V gene (reference sequence). The length of the CDR3 is 14 residues. The CDR3 loop reads CASSPGQGTDTQYF. DNA of the CDR3: TGTGCCAGCAGTCCGGGACAGGGCACAGATACGCAGTATTTT.

The chain recombines TRBV7-6 with TRBJ2-3; D is undetermined. The V end lost 1 base, the J end lost 2 bases, and 4 bases lay between the germline ends. CDR1 SGHVS and CDR2 FNYEAQ come from the germline V gene. CDR3 size: 13 residues. The CDR3 loop is CASSLVVTDTQYF. CDR3 bases: TGTGCCAGCAGCTTAGTGGTCACAGATACGCAGTATTTT.

The chain employs TRBV29-1 and TRBJ2-2; D possibly corresponds to TRBD2 (5 bases). The CDR3 loop spans 11 amino acids. Trimming took off 8 bases at V and 6 bases at J, with 10 bases between the two ends. The germline V gene has CDR1 SQVTM and CDR2 ANQGSEA. CDR3 DNA sequence: TGCAGCCTTGTGGAGGCCGGGGAGCTGTTTTTT. Protein product: CSLVEAGELFF.

This clone was recorded once. CDR3 DNA sequence: TGTGCCAGCAGCGTGGGGACAGCCTCTGGAAACACCATATATTTT. Residues: CASSVGTASGNTIYF. The V call is TRBV9, the J call TRBJ1-3; TRBD1 aligns across 7 bases. This CDR3 has 15 residues. Germline assignment: CDR1 SGDLS and CDR2 YYNGEE. J lost 0 bases, V lost 2 bases, and 2 bases had no gene match.

The chain couples TRBV21-1 to TRBJ1-1. TRBV21-1 represents a pseudogene. The CDR3 runs to 12 residues. The CDR3 DNA follows: TGTGCCAGCAGCAAAGCCTTAACCGGAGCTTTCTTT. It specifies CASSKALTGAFF.

Comment on this clone: This sample includes further DNA sequences coding for the same CDR3. The J gene is TRBJ2-1, the V gene TRBV7-9, with D unclear. This CDR3 contains 13 residues. Germline V CDR1 and CDR2: SEHNR, FQNEAQ (reference sequence). The V end lost 1 base, the J end lost 4 bases, and 5 bases lay between the germline ends. In DNA form, the CDR3 reads TGTGCCAGCAGCTTAGTGAATTACAATGAGCAGTTCTTC. Its protein product is CASSLVNYNEQFF.

This chain connects TRBV9 to TRBJ1-1, with D perhaps matching TRBD1 (6 bases). CDR3 size: 14 residues. The germline V and J ends were trimmed by 4 bases and 4 bases, with 14 bases remaining between them. Looked up from germline, CDR1 is SGDLS and CDR2 is YYNGEE. The CDR3 DNA sequence: TGTGCCAGCAGCACGGGGGCGGGGAGCACTGAAGCTTTCTTT. It yields the protein CASSTGAGSTEAFF.

This clone came up once. Compared with germline, one end of the junction differs, possibly owing to a read error. The rearrangement joins TRBV28 to TRBJ2-6, with 9 bases aligning to TRBD1. This CDR3 comprises 13 residues. Germline-derived CDR1 and CDR2 are MDHEN and SYDVKM. The CDR3: CASSSGTGTSVAF. Written as DNA, the CDR3 is TGTGCCAGCAGCTCCGGGACAGGGACCTCTGTGGCTTTC.

This rearrangement joins TRBV11-2 to TRBJ2-3; 12 bases fit TRBD2. This CDR3 is built from 15 residues. Germline CDR1 reads SGHAT; CDR2 reads FQNNGV. Unmatched junction bases numbered 8, after V lost 7 bases and J lost 6 bases. The CDR3 protein is CASNQLAGGFDTQYF. CDR3 nucleotides: TGTGCCAGCAATCAACTAGCGGGGGGATTTGATACGCAGTATTTT. Variable domain in full (rest from reference TRBV11-2 and TRBJ2-3): EAGVAQSPRYKIIEKRQSVAFWCNPISGHATLYWYQQILGQGPKLLIQFQNNGVVDDSQLPKDRFSAERLKGVDSTLKIQPAKLEDSAVYLCASNQLAGGFDTQYFGPGTRLTVL.

The J gene is TRBJ1-5, the V gene TRBV23-1; 7 nucleotides line up with TRBD1. TRBV23-1 is placed among ORFs of uncertain function. Losses at the gene ends were 5 bases for V and 4 bases for J; bases not matched to a gene: 5. The CDR3 covers 14 residues. The CDR3 nucleotides read TGCGCCAGCAGTGGACAGGCGAATAATCAGCCCCAGCATTTT. Protein product: CASSGQANNQPQHF.

The chain recombines TRBV11-2 with TRBJ1-3; 8 bases agree with TRBD1. The trim removed 1 base at V and 0 bases at J, leaving 5 bases unmatched. The CDR3 runs to 17 residues. CDR1 and CDR2 from the germline V gene are SGHAT and FQNNGV. This chain's CDR3 is CASSLGAGGFSGNTIYF. DNA of the CDR3: TGTGCCAGCAGCTTAGGGGCAGGGGGCTTCTCTGGAAACACCATATATTTT.